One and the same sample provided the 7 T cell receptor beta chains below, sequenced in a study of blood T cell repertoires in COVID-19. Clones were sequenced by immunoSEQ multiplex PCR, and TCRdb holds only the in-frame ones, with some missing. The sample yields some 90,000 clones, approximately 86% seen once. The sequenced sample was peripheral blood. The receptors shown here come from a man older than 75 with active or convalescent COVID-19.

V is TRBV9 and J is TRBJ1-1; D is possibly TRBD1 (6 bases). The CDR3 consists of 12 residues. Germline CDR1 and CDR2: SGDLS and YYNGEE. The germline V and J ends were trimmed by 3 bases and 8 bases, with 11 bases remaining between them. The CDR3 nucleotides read TGTGCCAGCAGCGGATACGGGACAGAAGCTTTCTTT. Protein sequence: CASSGYGTEAFF.

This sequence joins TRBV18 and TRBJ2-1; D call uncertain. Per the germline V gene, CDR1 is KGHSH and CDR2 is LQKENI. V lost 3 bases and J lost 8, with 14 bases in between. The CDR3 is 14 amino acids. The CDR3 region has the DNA TGTGCCAGCTCACCCCCTAACCCGCAGGATGAGCAGTTCTTC. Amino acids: CASSPPNPQDEQFF. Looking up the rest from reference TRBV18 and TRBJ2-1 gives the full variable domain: NAGVMQNPRHLVRRRGQEARLRCSPMKGHSHVYWYRQLPEEGLKFMVYLQKENIIDESGMPKERFSAEFPKEGPSILRIQQVVRGDSAAYFCASSPPNPQDEQFFGPGTRLTVL.

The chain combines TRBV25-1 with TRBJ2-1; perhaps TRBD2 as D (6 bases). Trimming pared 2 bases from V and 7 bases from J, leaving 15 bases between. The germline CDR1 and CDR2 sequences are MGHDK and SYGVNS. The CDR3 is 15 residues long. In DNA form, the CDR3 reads TGTGCCAGCAGTGAAGACCGACTAGGTTCGAATGAGCAGTTCTTC. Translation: CASSEDRLGSNEQFF.

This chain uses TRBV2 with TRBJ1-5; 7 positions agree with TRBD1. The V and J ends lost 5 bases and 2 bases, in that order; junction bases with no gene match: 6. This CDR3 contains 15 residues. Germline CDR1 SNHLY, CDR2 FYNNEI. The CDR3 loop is CASSRDSFGNQPQHF. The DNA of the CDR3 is TGTGCCAGCAGTCGGGACAGCTTTGGCAATCAGCCCCAGCATTTT.

The CDR3 protein is CASSYGTSGNVYEQYF. Written as DNA, the CDR3 is TGCGCCAGCAGCTATGGGACTAGCGGGAATGTCTACGAGCAGTACTTC. V and J are TRBV4-1 and TRBJ2-7; 13 positions agree with TRBD2. CDR3 length: 16 amino acids. Germline V gene data show CDR1 as MGHRA and CDR2 as YSYEKL. The V and J ends lost 5 bases and 3 bases, in that order; junction bases with no gene match: 7.

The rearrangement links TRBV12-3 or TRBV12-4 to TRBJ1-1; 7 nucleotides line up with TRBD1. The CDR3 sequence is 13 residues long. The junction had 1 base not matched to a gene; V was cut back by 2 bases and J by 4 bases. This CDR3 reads CASSLSGGTEAFF. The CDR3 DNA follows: TGTGCCAGCAGTTTATCAGGGGGCACTGAAGCTTTCTTT.

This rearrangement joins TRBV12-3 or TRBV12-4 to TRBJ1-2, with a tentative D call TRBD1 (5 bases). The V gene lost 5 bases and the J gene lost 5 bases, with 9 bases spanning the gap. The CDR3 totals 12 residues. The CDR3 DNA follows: TGTGCCAGCAGTCGGGGGGGGTATGGCTACACCTTC. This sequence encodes CASSRGGYGYTF.